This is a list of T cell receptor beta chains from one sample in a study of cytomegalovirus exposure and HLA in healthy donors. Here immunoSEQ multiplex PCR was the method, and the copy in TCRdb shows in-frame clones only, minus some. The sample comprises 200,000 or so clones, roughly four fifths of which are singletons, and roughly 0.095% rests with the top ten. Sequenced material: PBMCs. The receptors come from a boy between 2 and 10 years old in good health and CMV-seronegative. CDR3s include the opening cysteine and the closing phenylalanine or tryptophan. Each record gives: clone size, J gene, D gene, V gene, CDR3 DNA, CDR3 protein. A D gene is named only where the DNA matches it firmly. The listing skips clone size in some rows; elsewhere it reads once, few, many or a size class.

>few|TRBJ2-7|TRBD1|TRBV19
TGTGCCAGTAGTGAAGAGGACAGGCGCCCTACCTACGAGCAGTACTTC
CASSEEDRRPTYEQYF
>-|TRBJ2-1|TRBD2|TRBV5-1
TGCGCCAGCAGCTTACTAGCGGCGACCTACAATGAGCAGTTCTTC
CASSLLAATYNEQFF
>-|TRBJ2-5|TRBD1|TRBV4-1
TGCGCCAGCAGCCTCGGGACAGGCCAAGAGACCCAGTACTTC
CASSLGTGQETQYF
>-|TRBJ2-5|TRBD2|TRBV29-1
TGCAGCGTTGGGATCCTAGCGGGGGGCCGAGAGACCCAGTACTTC
CSVGILAGGRETQYF
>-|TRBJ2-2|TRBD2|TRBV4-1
TGCGCCAGCAGCCAAGAGGGGGGGGCGAACACCGGGGAGCTGTTTTTT
CASSQEGGANTGELFF
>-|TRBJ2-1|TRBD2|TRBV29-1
TGCAGCGTTGAGGCTAGCGGGTCACGGAATGAGCAGTTCTTC
CSVEASGSRNEQFF
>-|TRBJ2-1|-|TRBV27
TGTGCCAGCAGTTCCAGGGGACGCCATGAGCAGTTCTTC
CASSSRGRHEQFF
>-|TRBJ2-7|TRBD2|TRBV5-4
TGTGCCAGCAGCCCGGGACTAGGGTCCTACGAGCAGTACTTC
CASSPGLGSYEQYF
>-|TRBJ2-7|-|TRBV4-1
TGCGCCAGCAGCCAAGAGCCACATAGGAGCTCCTACGAGCAGTACTTC
CASSQEPHRSSYEQYF
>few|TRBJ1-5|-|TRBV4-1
TGCGCCAGCAGCCAAGAATCCAATTGGGCAGATAGCAATCAGCCCCAGCATTTT
CASSQESNWADSNQPQHF
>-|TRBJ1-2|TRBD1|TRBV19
TGTGCCAGTAGTATAGATCTGGAATCGAGCGACAGGGTGTATGGCTACACCTTC
CASSIDLESSDRVYGYTF
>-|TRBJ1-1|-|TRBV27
TGTGCCAGCAAATTGGCAGGGTACACTGAAGCTTTCTTT
CASKLAGYTEAFF
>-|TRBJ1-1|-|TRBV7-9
TGTGCCAGCAGGGCAGTGAACACTGAAGCTTTCTTT
CASRAVNTEAFF
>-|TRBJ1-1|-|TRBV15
TGTGCCACCAGCAATTCCCGGGACACTGAAGCTTTCTTT
CATSNSRDTEAFF
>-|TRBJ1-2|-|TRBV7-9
TGTGCCAGCAGCCCCCACAGCAACTATGGCTACACCTTC
CASSPHSNYGYTF
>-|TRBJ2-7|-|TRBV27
TGTGCCAGCAGCGACTCTTGGACAGCCAGCTACGAGCAGTACTTC
CASSDSWTASYEQYF
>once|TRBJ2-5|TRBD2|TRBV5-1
TGCGCCAGCAGCTTGGGTGCGGGGGGCCCAGAGACCCAGTACTTC
CASSLGAGGPETQYF
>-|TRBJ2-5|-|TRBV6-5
TGTGCCAGCAGCTCTCGAGAGACCCAGTACTTC
CASSSRETQYF
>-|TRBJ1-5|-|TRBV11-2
TGTGCCAGCAGCTTAGATCGTCTTCAGCCCCAGCATTTT
CASSLDRLQPQHF
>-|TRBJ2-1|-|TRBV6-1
TGTGCCAGCAGTGCCGTAACCTACTCCTACAATGAGCAGTTCTTC
CASSAVTYSYNEQFF
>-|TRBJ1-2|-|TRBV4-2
TGTGCCAGCAGCCAAGGCCTCCAGGTTACCTATGGCTACACCTTC
CASSQGLQVTYGYTF
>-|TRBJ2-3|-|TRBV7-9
TGTGCCAGCTCCCAGGGCGGGGCAGATACGCAGTATTTT
CASSQGGADTQYF